The TCR beta chain described here comes from a study of regulatory T cells in long-lasting Graves disease. Time point described: newly diagnosed GD, antithyroid drugs for less than 3 months. With RNA extracted from PBMCs as input, the TCR library was made. Graves' disease was diagnosed by American Thyroid Association guidelines. General study points: Persistent disease preferred TRBV28, TRBJ1-2 and TRBJ2-5.

This clonotype has a handful of counts. What it binds is not known. Construction of TCR beta libraries relied on iRepertoire HTBI primers and on Arm-PCR targeting CDR3 regions. Each CDR3 protein is one row after TCRdb ran MiXCR on the multiplex PCR reads. The data contain hundreds of thousands of distinct CDR3 sequences, roughly 15% of them singletons. Looked up from germline, CDR1 is PRHDT and CDR2 is FYEKMQ (reference sequence). V lost 6 bases to trimming and J lost 2 bases, with 18 bases between them. The CDR3 has 16 amino acids. This same sample was also taken into another study, of T cells in Graves' hyperthyroidism and ophthalmopathy. That report notes: During a first-round RT-PCR of the TCR CDR3, the HTBI primer set was used.

The chain recombines TRBV13 with TRBJ2-3, with D possibly being TRBD1 or TRBD2 (8 bases each). The receptor was derived from a woman aged 30 to 39 with Graves disease. Sequencing was performed on peripheral blood mononuclear cells (PBMCs), taken at new diagnosis, from a patient treated with antithyroid drugs. CDR3 bases: TGTGCCAGCAGTTCGGGGGGGACAGGAACCACAGATACGCAGTATTTT. It specifies CASSSGGTGTTDTQYF.